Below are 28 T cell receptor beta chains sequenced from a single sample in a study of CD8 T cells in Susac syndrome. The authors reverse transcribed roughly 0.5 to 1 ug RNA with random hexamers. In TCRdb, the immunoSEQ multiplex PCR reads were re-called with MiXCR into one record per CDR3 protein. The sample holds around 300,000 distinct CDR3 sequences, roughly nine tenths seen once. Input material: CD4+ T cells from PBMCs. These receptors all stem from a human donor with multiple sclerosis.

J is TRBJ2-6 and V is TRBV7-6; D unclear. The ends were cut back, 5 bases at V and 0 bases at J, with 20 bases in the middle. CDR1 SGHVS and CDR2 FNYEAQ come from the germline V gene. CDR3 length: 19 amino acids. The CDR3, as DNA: TGTGCCAGCAGCCCGATAAGCGACGGATTCCGCTCTGGGGCCAACGTCCTGACTTTC. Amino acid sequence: CASSPISDGFRSGANVLTF.

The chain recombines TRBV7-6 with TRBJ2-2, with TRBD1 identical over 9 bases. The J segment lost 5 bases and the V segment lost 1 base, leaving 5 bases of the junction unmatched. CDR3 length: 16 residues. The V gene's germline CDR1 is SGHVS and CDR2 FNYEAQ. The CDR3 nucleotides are TGTGCCAGCAGCTTAGACATAGACAGGGGGACCGGGGAGCTGTTTTTT. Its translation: CASSLDIDRGTGELFF.

CDR3 bases: TGCGCCAGCAGCTTGGACAGGTCCAGCACAGATACGCAGTATTTT. It is translated as CASSLDRSSTDTQYF. The rearrangement joins TRBV5-1 to TRBJ2-3; D is perhaps TRBD1 (5 bases). Trimming shortened V by 0 bases and J by 0 bases, and 8 bases separated the two germline ends. The CDR3 sequence is 15 residues long. Germline V gives CDR1 SGHRS, CDR2 YFSETQ. The full variable domain, rest sourced from reference TRBV5-1 and TRBJ2-3, is KAGVTQTPRYLIKTRGQQVTLSCSPISGHRSVSWYQQTPGQGLQFLFEYFSETQRNKGNFPGRFSGRQFSNSRSEMNVSTLELGDSALYLCASSLDRSSTDTQYFGPGTRLTVL.

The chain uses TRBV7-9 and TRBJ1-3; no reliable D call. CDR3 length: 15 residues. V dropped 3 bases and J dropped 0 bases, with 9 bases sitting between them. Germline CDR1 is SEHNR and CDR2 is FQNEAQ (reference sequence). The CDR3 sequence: CASSFLGISGNTIYF. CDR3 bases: TGTGCCAGCAGCTTCTTGGGGATCTCTGGAAACACCATATATTTT.

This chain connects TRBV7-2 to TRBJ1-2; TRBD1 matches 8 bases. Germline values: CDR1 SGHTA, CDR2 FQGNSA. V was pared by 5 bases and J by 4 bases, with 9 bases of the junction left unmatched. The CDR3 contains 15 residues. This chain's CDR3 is CASSTRTGLGYGYTF. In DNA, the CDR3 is TGTGCCAGCAGCACCCGGACAGGGCTAGGCTATGGCTACACCTTC. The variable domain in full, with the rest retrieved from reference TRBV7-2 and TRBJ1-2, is GAGVSQSPSNKVTEKGKDVELRCDPISGHTALYWYRQSLGQGLEFLIYFQGNSAPDKSGLPSDRFSAERTGGSVSTLTIQRTQQEDSAVYLCASSTRTGLGYGYTFGSGTRLTVV.

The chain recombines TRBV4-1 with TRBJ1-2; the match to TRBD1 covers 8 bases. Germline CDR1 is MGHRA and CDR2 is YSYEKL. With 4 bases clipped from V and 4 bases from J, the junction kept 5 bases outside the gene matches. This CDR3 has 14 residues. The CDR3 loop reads CASSRPGQAYGYTF. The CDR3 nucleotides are TGCGCCAGCAGCCGCCCGGGACAGGCCTATGGCTACACCTTC.

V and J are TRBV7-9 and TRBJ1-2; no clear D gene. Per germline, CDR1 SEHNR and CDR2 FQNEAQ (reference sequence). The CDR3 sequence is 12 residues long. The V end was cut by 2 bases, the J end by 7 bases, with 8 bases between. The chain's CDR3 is CASSLLVGGYTF. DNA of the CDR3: TGTGCCAGCAGCTTATTGGTGGGTGGCTACACCTTC.

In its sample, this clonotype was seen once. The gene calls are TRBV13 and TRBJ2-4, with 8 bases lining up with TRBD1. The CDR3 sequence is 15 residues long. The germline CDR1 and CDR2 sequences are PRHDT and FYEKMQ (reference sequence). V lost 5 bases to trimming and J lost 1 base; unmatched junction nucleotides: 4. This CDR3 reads CASSLDRGAKNIQYF. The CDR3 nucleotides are TGTGCCAGCAGCCTCGACAGGGGTGCCAAAAACATTCAGTACTTC.

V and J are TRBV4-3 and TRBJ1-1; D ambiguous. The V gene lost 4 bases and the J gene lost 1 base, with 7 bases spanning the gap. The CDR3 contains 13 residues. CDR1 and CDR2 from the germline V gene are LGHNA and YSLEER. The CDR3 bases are TGCGCCAGCAGCCGGCAGAGGAACACTGAAGCTTTCTTT. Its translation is CASSRQRNTEAFF.

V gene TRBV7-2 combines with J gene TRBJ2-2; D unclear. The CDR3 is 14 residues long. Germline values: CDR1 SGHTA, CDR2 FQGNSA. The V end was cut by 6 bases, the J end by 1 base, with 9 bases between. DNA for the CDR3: TGTGCCAGCAGACTAACTCAGAACACCGGGGAGCTGTTTTTT. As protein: CASRLTQNTGELFF.

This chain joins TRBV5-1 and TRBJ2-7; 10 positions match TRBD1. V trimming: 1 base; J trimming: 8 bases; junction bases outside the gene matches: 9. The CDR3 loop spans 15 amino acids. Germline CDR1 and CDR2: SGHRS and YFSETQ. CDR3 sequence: CASSLRQGAPGKQYF. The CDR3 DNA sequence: TGCGCCAGCAGCTTGCGACAGGGGGCGCCGGGAAAGCAGTACTTC.

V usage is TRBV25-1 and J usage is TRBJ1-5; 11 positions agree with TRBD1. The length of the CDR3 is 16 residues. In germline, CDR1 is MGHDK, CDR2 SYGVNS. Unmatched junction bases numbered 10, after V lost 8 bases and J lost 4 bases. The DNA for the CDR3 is TGTGCCAGCCCCCCGGACAGGGGGCAGGAGAATCAGCCCCAGCATTTT. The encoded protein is CASPPDRGQENQPQHF.

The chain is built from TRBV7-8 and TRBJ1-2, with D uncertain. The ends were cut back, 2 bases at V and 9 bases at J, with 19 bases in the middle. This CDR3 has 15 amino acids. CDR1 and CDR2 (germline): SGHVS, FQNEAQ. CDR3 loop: CASSLIGRQESRYTF. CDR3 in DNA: TGTGCCAGCAGCTTAATAGGTCGTCAGGAAAGCCGCTACACCTTC. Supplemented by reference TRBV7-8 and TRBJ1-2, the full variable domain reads GAGVSQSPRYKVAKRGQDVALRCDPISGHVSLFWYQQALGQGPEFLTYFQNEAQLDKSGLPSDRFFAERPEGSVSTLKIQRTQQEDSAVYLCASSLIGRQESRYTFGSGTRLTVV.

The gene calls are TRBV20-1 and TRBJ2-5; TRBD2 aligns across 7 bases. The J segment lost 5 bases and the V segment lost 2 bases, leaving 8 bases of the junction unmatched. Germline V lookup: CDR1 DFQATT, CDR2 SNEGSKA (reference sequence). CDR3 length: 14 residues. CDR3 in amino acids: CSARSAGLGETQYF. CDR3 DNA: TGCAGTGCTAGATCAGCGGGATTGGGGGAGACCCAGTACTTC.

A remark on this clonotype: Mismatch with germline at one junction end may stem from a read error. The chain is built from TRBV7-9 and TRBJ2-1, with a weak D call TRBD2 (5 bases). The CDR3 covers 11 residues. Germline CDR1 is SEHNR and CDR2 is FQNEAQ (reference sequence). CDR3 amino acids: CASSSTSGLSF. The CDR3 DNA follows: TGTGCCAGCAGCTCCACCTCTGGACTGTCCTTC.

Here the CDR3 reads CSVVTSGTETQYF. CDR3 in DNA: TGCAGCGTGGTGACTAGCGGGACTGAGACCCAGTACTTC. The chain couples TRBV29-1 to TRBJ2-5; 11 bases fit TRBD2. V gave up 6 bases and J gave up 5 bases; unmatched junction bases: 5. Germline V gene sequence: CDR1 SQVTM, CDR2 ANQGSEA. CDR3 length equals 13 residues.

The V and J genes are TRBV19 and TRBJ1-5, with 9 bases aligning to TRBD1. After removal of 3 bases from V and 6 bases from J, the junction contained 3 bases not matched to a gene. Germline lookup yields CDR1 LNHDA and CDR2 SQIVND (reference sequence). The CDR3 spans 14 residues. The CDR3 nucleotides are TGTGCCAGTAGTATTGGGACAGGGCCTCAGCCCCAGCATTTT. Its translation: CASSIGTGPQPQHF.

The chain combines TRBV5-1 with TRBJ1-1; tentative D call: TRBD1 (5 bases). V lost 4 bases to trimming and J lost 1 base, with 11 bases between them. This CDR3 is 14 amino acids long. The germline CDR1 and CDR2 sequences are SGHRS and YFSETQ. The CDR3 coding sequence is TGCGCCAGCAGCCTCCCGGGGCCGAACACTGAAGCTTTCTTT. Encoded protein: CASSLPGPNTEAFF. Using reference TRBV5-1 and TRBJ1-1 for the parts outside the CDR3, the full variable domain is KAGVTQTPRYLIKTRGQQVTLSCSPISGHRSVSWYQQTPGQGLQFLFEYFSETQRNKGNFPGRFSGRQFSNSRSEMNVSTLELGDSALYLCASSLPGPNTEAFFGQGTRLTVV.

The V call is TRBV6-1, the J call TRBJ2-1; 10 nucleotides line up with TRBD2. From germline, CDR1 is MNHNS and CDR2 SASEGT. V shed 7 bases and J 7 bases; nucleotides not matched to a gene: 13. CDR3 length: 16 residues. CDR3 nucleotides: TGTGCCAGCAACACCCAACTAGCGGGATTTGGTAATGAGCAGTTCTTC. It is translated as CASNTQLAGFGNEQFF.

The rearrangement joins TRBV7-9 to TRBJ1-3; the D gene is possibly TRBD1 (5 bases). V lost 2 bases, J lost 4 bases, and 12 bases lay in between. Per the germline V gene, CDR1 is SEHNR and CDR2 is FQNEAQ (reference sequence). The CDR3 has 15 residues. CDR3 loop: CASSLNPGSGNTIYF. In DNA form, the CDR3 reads TGTGCCAGCAGCTTAAATCCAGGGTCGGGAAACACCATATATTTT.

CDR3 sequence (DNA): TGTGCCAGCAGTGAACCGGGACAGCAGTCCTCTGGGGCCAACGTCCTGACTTTC. It encodes CASSEPGQQSSGANVLTF. The genes are TRBV6-1 and TRBJ2-6, with TRBD1 matching over 7 bases. V shed 2 bases and J 0 bases; nucleotides not matched to a gene: 7. The germline V gene encodes CDR1 MNHNS and CDR2 SASEGT. The CDR3 has 18 amino acids.

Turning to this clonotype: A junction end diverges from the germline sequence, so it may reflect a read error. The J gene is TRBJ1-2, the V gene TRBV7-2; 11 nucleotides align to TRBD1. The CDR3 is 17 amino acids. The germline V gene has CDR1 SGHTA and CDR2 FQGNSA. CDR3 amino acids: CASNLGQGAGADYGYTF. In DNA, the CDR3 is TGTGCCAGCAACTTAGGACAGGGGGCTGGGGCGGACTATGGCTACACCTTC.

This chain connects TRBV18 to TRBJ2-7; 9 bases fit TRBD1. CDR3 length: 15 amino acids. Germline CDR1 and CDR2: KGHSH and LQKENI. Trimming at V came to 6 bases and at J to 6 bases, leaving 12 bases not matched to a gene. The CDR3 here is CASSQQRQGDGEQYF. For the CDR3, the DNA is TGTGCCAGCTCCCAGCAACGACAGGGGGACGGCGAGCAGTACTTC.

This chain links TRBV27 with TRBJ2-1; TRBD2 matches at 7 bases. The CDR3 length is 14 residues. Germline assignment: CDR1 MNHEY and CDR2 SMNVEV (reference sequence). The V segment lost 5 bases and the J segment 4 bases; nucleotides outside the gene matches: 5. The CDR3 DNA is TGTGCCAGCAGTCCCACGGGACTATACAATGAGCAGTTCTTC. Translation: CASSPTGLYNEQFF.

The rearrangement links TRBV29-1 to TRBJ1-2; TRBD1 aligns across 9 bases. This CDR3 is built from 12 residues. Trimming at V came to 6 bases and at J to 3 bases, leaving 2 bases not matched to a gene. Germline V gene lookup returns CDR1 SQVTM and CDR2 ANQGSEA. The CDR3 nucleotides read TGCAGCGTACGGGACAGGGACTATGGCTACACCTTC. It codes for CSVRDRDYGYTF.

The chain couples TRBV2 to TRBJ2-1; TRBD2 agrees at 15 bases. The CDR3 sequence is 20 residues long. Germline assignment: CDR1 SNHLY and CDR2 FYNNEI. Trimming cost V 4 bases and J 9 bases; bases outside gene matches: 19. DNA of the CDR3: TGTGCCAGCAGTGCACCCCGGACCCACGGACTAGCGGGGGGGCCGGGTGAGCAGTTCTTC. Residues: CASSAPRTHGLAGGPGEQFF.

The CDR3 is CSGRRRAAETQYF. The CDR3, as DNA: TGCAGCGGGAGACGCAGGGCTGCGGAGACCCAGTACTTC. The rearrangement joins TRBV29-1 to TRBJ2-5; maybe TRBD1 (5 bases). The CDR3 is made up of 13 amino acids. V dropped 7 bases and J dropped 5 bases, with 17 bases sitting between them. Germline CDR1 and CDR2: SQVTM and ANQGSEA.

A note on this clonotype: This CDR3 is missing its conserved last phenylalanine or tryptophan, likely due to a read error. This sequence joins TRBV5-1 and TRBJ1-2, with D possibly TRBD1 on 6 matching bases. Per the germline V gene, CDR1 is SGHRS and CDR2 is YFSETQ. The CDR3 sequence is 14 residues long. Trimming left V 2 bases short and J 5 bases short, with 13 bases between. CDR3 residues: CASSLGQSAYGYTL. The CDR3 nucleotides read TGCGCCAGCAGCTTAGGACAGTCCGCGTATGGCTACACCCTC.